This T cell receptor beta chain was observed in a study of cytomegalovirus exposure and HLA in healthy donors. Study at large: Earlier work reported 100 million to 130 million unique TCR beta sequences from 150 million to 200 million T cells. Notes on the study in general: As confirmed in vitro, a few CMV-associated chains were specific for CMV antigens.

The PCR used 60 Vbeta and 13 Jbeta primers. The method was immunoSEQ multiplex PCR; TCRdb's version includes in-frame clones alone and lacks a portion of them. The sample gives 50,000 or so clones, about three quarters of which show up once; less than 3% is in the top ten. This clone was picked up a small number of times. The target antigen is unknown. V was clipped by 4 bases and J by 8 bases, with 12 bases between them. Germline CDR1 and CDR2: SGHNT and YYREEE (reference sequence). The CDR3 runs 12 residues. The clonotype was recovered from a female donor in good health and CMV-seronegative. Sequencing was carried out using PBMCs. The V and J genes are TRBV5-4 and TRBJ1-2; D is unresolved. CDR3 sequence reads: CASSAVDGGYTF. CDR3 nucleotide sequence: TGTGCCAGCAGCGCGGTAGATGGGGGCTACACCTTC.